What follows are 13 T cell receptor beta chains derived from one specimen sequenced in a study of T-cell reconstitution after alpha-beta-depleted transplantation in children. Using unique molecular identifiers, the investigators prepared the TCRbeta library. A single record per CDR3 protein comes from TCRdb applying MiXCR to the PCR reads. The sample yields roughly 420,000 distinct CDR3 sequences, around 15% seen once. The specimen was PBMCs, mostly from graft donor cells, collected 360 days after TCRalphabeta/CD19-depleted stem cell transplant. These receptors were taken from a boy younger than two who had a stem cell transplant for Wiskott-Aldrich syndrome, so the T cells may come from the graft donor.

V usage is TRBV5-1 and J usage is TRBJ2-7; D is ambiguous. With 3 bases removed from V and 1 base from J, the gap between germline ends came to 5 bases. CDR3 length equals 12 residues. The germline V gene has CDR1 SGHRS and CDR2 YFSETQ. The CDR3 here is CASSSASYEQYF. DNA for the CDR3: TGCGCCAGCAGCTCGGCTTCCTACGAGCAGTACTTC.

The DNA of the CDR3 is TGTGCCAGCAGCTTAACCGGAGGGAAGGTGACCGTAGCCAAAAACATTCAGTACTTC. It specifies CASSLTGGKVTVAKNIQYF. This rearrangement joins TRBV11-1 to TRBJ2-4, with a possible D match to TRBD2 (6 bases). Trimming shortened V by 2 bases and J by 0 bases, and 20 bases separated the two germline ends. The germline V gene encodes CDR1 SGHAT and CDR2 FQDESV (reference sequence). This CDR3 is 19 amino acids long. The complete variable domain, with remaining parts taken from reference TRBV11-1 and TRBJ2-4, reads EAEVAQSPRYKITEKSQAVAFWCDPISGHATLYWYRQILGQGPELLVQFQDESVVDDSQLPKDRFSAERLKGVDSTLKIQPAELGDSAMYLCASSLTGGKVTVAKNIQYFGAGTRLSVL.

For the CDR3, the DNA is TGTGCCAGCAGCTTCATACTTAGAGGGGGAGAGCAGTTCTTC. Its protein is CASSFILRGGEQFF. V usage is TRBV7-2 and J usage is TRBJ2-1, with D perhaps matching TRBD1 (6 bases). The length of the CDR3 is 14 residues. CDR1 SGHTA and CDR2 FQGNSA come from the germline V gene. The germline V and J ends were trimmed by 3 bases and 10 bases, with 16 bases remaining between them.

The sample holds a few counts of this clonotype. This sequence joins TRBV20-1 and TRBJ2-5, with D tentatively TRBD1 (6 bases). The CDR3 length is 13 residues. Deletions cut 6 bases from V and 5 bases from J, with 16 bases between. Germline lookup yields CDR1 DFQATT and CDR2 SNEGSKA (reference sequence). Here the CDR3 reads CSATGTLGETQYF. The CDR3 coding sequence is TGCAGTGCCACCGGGACACTAGGGGAGACCCAGTACTTC.

This clonotype has just a few counts. V gene TRBV12-3 or TRBV12-4 combines with J gene TRBJ1-1, with D perhaps TRBD1 (5 bases). Trimming left V 2 bases short and J 3 bases short, with 13 bases between. This CDR3 comprises 15 residues. CDR3 amino acids: CASSLWAGLHTEAFF. The CDR3 region has the DNA TGTGCCAGCAGTTTATGGGCAGGGTTACACACTGAAGCTTTCTTT.

The sample holds a few counts of this clonotype. This chain joins TRBV5-5 and TRBJ2-4, with a possible D match to TRBD1 (6 bases). V lost 0 bases, J lost 8 bases, and 15 bases lay in between. There are 15 residues in the CDR3. CDR1 is SGHKS, CDR2 YYEKEE, per germline (reference sequence). The CDR3: CASSLGSWTADIQYF. CDR3 DNA sequence: TGTGCCAGCAGCTTGGGATCTTGGACAGCGGACATTCAGTACTTC.

This clonotype came up a few times. The chain links TRBV7-2 to TRBJ2-7; D assignment may be TRBD1 or TRBD2 (6 bases each). CDR1 is SGHTA and CDR2 is FQGNSA in the germline V gene. This CDR3 is built from 16 residues. Trimming removed 5 bases at V and 0 bases at J, with 17 bases between. The CDR3 is CASSRGDTSSSYEQYF. DNA for the CDR3: TGTGCCAGCAGCCGCGGGGACACCAGCAGCTCCTACGAGCAGTACTTC. Complete variable domain (other parts from reference TRBV7-2 and TRBJ2-7): GAGVSQSPSNKVTEKGKDVELRCDPISGHTALYWYRQSLGQGLEFLIYFQGNSAPDKSGLPSDRFSAERTGGSVSTLTIQRTQQEDSAVYLCASSRGDTSSSYEQYFGPGTRLTVT.

V usage is TRBV2 and J usage is TRBJ2-1, with D perhaps matching TRBD1 or TRBD2 (5 bases each). The V gene lost 11 bases and the J gene lost 3 bases, with 29 bases spanning the gap. Germline-derived CDR1 and CDR2 are SNHLY and FYNNEI. The CDR3 extends over 18 amino acids. The CDR3 DNA follows: TGTGCCTTCAGCCCGGACACGGGTACATCACGGGACTACAATGAGCAGTTCTTC. This encodes CAFSPDTGTSRDYNEQFF. Combining the CDR3 with reference TRBV2 and TRBJ2-1 gives the whole variable domain EPEVTQTPSHQVTQMGQEVILRCVPISNHLYFYWYRQILGQKVEFLVSFYNNEISEKSEIFDDQFSVERPDGSNFTLKIRSTKLEDSAMYFCAFSPDTGTSRDYNEQFFGPGTRLTVL.

The V and J genes are TRBV5-1 and TRBJ2-1; 10 nucleotides match TRBD1. Germline V gene data show CDR1 as SGHRS and CDR2 as YFSETQ. Germline trimming cut 0 bases from V and 8 bases from J; bases unmatched to any gene: 5. The CDR3 sequence is 15 residues long. DNA of the CDR3: TGCGCCAGCAGCTTGGTGGACAGGGGGAGGGATGAGCAGTTCTTC. Encoded protein: CASSLVDRGRDEQFF.

The chain uses TRBV5-1 and TRBJ2-1; 7 bases line up with TRBD2. This CDR3 comprises 20 residues. V lost 2 bases and J lost 0; bases outside the gene matches: 17. The germline gives CDR1 SGHRS, CDR2 YFSETQ. In DNA form, the CDR3 reads TGCGCCAGCAGCTTTGGTGCGGGGGACTCCTACTCCGTCTCCTACAATGAGCAGTTCTTC. Translation gives CASSFGAGDSYSVSYNEQFF. The entire variable domain, with the rest obtained from reference TRBV5-1 and TRBJ2-1, is as follows: KAGVTQTPRYLIKTRGQQVTLSCSPISGHRSVSWYQQTPGQGLQFLFEYFSETQRNKGNFPGRFSGRQFSNSRSEMNVSTLELGDSALYLCASSFGAGDSYSVSYNEQFFGPGTRLTVL.

This clonotype was seen more than once but under ten times. The chain has TRBV7-2 and TRBJ2-1; no clear D gene. Germline CDR1 reads SGHTA; CDR2 reads FQGNSA. V lost 5 bases and J 2 bases, leaving 10 bases between the germline ends. The CDR3 consists of 14 residues. DNA of the CDR3: TGTGCCAGCAGCCGATCATTTCCCTACAATGAGCAGTTCTTC. Its protein is CASSRSFPYNEQFF.

This clonotype was found a few times. The CDR3 sequence is CASSEFEDLAKNIQYF. The CDR3 bases are TGTGCCAGCAGTGAATTCGAAGATCTAGCCAAAAACATTCAGTACTTC. The gene calls are TRBV25-1 and TRBJ2-4, with D uncertain. Trimming stripped 1 base from V and 0 bases from J, with 10 bases between. Germline CDR1 and CDR2: MGHDK and SYGVNS. The CDR3 consists of 16 residues.

As for this clonotype: Germline is not matched at one junction end, which may reflect a read error. The genes are TRBV29-1 and TRBJ2-2, with D uncertain. This CDR3 comprises 15 residues. The V gene's germline CDR1 is SQVTM and CDR2 ANQGSEA. Here the CDR3 DNA reads TGCAGCGTTGATGTTGGCCGATCGAACGCCGGGGAGCTGTTTTTT. This sequence encodes CSVDVGRSNAGELFF.